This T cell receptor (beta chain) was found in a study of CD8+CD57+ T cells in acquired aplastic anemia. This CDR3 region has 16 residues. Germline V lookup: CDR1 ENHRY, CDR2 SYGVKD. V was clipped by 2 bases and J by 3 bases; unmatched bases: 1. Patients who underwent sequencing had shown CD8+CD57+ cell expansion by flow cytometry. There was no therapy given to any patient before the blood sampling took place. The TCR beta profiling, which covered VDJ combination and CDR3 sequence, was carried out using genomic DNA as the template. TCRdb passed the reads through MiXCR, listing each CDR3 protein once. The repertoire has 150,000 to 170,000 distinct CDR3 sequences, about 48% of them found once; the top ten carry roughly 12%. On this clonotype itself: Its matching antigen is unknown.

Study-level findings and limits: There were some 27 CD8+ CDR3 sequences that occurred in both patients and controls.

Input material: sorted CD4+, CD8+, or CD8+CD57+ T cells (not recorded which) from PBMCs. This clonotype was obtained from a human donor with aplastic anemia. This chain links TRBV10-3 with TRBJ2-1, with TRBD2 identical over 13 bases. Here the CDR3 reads CAISERTSGSYNEQFF. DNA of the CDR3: TGTGCCATCAGTGAGCGGACTAGCGGGAGCTACAATGAGCAGTTCTTC.